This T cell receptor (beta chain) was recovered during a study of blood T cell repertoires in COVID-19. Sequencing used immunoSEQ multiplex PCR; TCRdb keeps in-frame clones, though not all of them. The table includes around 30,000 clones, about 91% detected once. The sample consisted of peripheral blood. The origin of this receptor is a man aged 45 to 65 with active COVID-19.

The CDR3 is CASSQPGQGADEQFF. DNA of the CDR3: TGCGCCAGCAGCCAACCGGGACAGGGGGCCGATGAGCAGTTCTTC. The V and J genes are TRBV4-1 and TRBJ2-1, with TRBD1 matching over 12 bases. V shed 2 bases, J shed 8 bases, and the junction held 4 bases outside the gene matches. The germline V gene encodes CDR1 MGHRA and CDR2 YSYEKL. The CDR3 consists of 15 residues.